The T cell receptor beta chain described here comes from a study of PD-L1 blockade in urothelial cancer. Only in-frame clones appear in the TCRdb table, and some are missing; sequencing was by immunoSEQ multiplex PCR. The data show about 52,000 clones, nearly 85% seen once. Between 1 and 8 samples per patient were obtained, pretreatment and on-treatment. V gave up 2 bases and J gave up 7 bases, with 10 bases separating them. The CDR3 is 12 amino acids. Germline V gene data show CDR1 as GTSNPN and CDR2 as SVGIG (reference sequence). The chain employs TRBV30 and TRBJ2-3, with D perhaps TRBD1 (5 bases). This specimen was PBMCs, taken around atezolizumab (anti-PD-L1) treatment. This TCR came from a man in his forties with urothelial cancer. The CDR3 region has the DNA TGTGCCTGGAGTAATGACAGATATACGCAGTATTTT. This codes for CAWSNDRYTQYF. Together with reference TRBV30 and TRBJ2-3, the CDR3 gives the full variable domain: SQTIHQWPATLVQPVGSPLSLECTVEGTSNPNLYWYRQAAGRGLQLLFYSVGIGQISSEVPQNLSASRPQDRQFILSSKKLLLSDSGFYLCAWSNDRYTQYFGPGTRLTVL.